The rows below give T cell receptor beta chains drawn from one sample of a study of cytomegalovirus exposure and HLA in healthy donors. Produced via immunoSEQ multiplex PCR; TCRdb's table is partial and in-frame only. The profile shows about 150,000 clones, around 70% of them singletons. The sample taken for sequencing was PBMCs. These receptor sequences come from a man younger than 45 in good health and CMV-seronegative. CDR3s include the opening cysteine and the closing phenylalanine or tryptophan. A D gene is named only where the DNA matches it firmly. Some rows mark clone size as missing; the rest say once, few, many or name a class of expanded clone.

J	V	size	length	D	CDR3	DNA
TRBJ2-2	TRBV5-1	once	15	TRBD1	CASSLRTGDTGELFF	TGCGCCAGCAGCTTACGGACAGGGGACACCGGGGAGCTGTTTTTT
TRBJ1-2	TRBV5-6	-	15	TRBD1	CASSLGTGSNYGYTF	TGTGCCAGCAGCTTGGGGACAGGGTCTAACTATGGCTACACCTTC
TRBJ2-1	TRBV7-9	-	15	-	CASSLVSGGANEQFF	TGTGCCAGCAGCTTAGTATCGGGTGGTGCCAATGAGCAGTTCTTC
TRBJ1-1	TRBV6-4	once	15	-	CASSDSRREKGEAFF	TGTGCCAGCAGTGACTCGAGAAGGGAGAAAGGTGAAGCTTTCTTT
TRBJ2-7	TRBV9	once	14	TRBD2	CASSVGGGQYEQYF	TGTGCCAGCAGCGTAGGCGGGGGGCAGTACGAGCAGTACTTC
TRBJ2-5	TRBV15	few	15	-	CATSRGGEAFETQYF	TGTGCCACCAGCAGAGGGGGCGAGGCGTTCGAGACCCAGTACTTC
TRBJ2-7	TRBV18	-	13	-	CASSPDSGYEQYF	TGTGCCAGCTCACCAGACAGTGGCTACGAGCAGTACTTC
TRBJ1-1	TRBV27	-	14	-	CASSNRVRDTEAFF	TGTGCCAGCAGTAACAGGGTGCGGGACACTGAAGCTTTCTTT
TRBJ2-7	TRBV7-9	-	14	TRBD2	CASSPRTSSYEQYF	TGTGCCAGCAGCCCACGGACTAGCTCCTACGAGCAGTACTTC
TRBJ1-4	TRBV27	few	15	TRBD1	CASSSQGATNEKLFF	TGTGCCAGCAGTTCGCAGGGGGCAACTAATGAAAAACTGTTTTTT
TRBJ2-2	TRBV5-1	-	15	TRBD1	CASYPRTGDTGELFF	TGCGCCAGCTACCCAAGGACAGGGGACACCGGGGAGCTGTTTTTT
TRBJ2-5	TRBV4-1	few	19	-	CASSQGFGGAGPPQETQYF	TGCGCCAGCAGCCAAGGATTTGGTGGGGCAGGACCCCCGCAAGAGACCCAGTACTTC
TRBJ1-3	TRBV7-2	-	14	-	CASSQQLLGNTIYF	TGTGCCAGCAGTCAACAGTTATTAGGAAACACCATATATTTT
TRBJ2-7	TRBV19	-	16	-	CASSIGAAGAPYEQYF	TGTGCCAGTAGTATAGGCGCGGCAGGGGCACCCTACGAGCAGTACTTC
TRBJ2-5	TRBV18	-	16	TRBD2	CASSQTSGGMKETQYF	TGTGCCAGCTCACAGACTAGCGGGGGAATGAAAGAGACCCAGTACTTC
TRBJ1-2	TRBV15	-	14	TRBD1	CATSKWGQAYGYTF	TGTGCCACCAGCAAATGGGGACAGGCCTATGGCTACACCTTC
TRBJ2-7	TRBV15	-	15	-	CATSRDPSAGAEQYF	TGTGCCACCAGCAGAGATCCATCGGCAGGGGCCGAGCAGTACTTC
TRBJ1-1	TRBV7-6	few	14	-	CASSLMGGNTEAFF	TGTGCCAGCAGCTTAATGGGGGGGAACACTGAAGCTTTCTTT
TRBJ2-1	TRBV5-1	-	13	-	CASSLSGNNEQFF	TGCGCCAGCAGCTTGTCAGGTAACAATGAGCAGTTCTTC
TRBJ1-5	TRBV7-9	-	15	TRBD1	CASTRVGTGDRPQHF	TGTGCCAGCACTCGAGTTGGGACAGGGGATAGGCCCCAGCATTTT
TRBJ1-4	TRBV28	-	12	-	CASRRANEKLFF	TGTGCCAGCAGGCGTGCCAATGAAAAACTGTTTTTT
TRBJ2-2	TRBV13	-	15	-	CASTPSGPNTGELFF	TGTGCCAGCACCCCCTCAGGGCCCAACACCGGGGAGCTGTTTTTT
TRBJ2-3	TRBV27	-	15	-	CASKTGQSGADTQYF	TGTGCCAGCAAAACCGGACAGAGTGGAGCAGATACGCAGTATTTT
TRBJ2-1	TRBV5-6	few	15	-	CASSLGQGLYNEQFF	TGTGCCAGCAGCTTGGGACAGGGACTTTACAATGAGCAGTTCTTC
TRBJ2-3	TRBV5-4	once	15	TRBD2	CASSHGLADTDTQYF	TGTGCCAGCAGCCATGGACTAGCGGACACAGATACGCAGTATTTT
TRBJ1-1	TRBV10-3	-	13	-	CATQIGENTEAFF	TGTGCCACCCAAATAGGGGAGAACACTGAAGCTTTCTTT
TRBJ2-7	TRBV5-1	-	14	-	CASSLQGGMYEQYF	TGCGCCAGCAGCTTGCAGGGCGGGATGTACGAGCAGTACTTC
TRBJ1-4	TRBV15	-	16	-	CATSRDVSRAREKLFF	TGTGCCACCAGCAGAGACGTGTCCAGGGCTCGAGAAAAACTGTTTTTT
TRBJ1-1	TRBV7-9	-	13	TRBD1	CASSGQGDTEAFF	TGTGCCAGCAGCGGACAGGGCGACACTGAAGCTTTCTTT
TRBJ1-6	TRBV5-8	-	16	-	CASSLARAVLLSPLHF	TGTGCCAGCAGCTTGGCCAGGGCGGTATTATTATCACCCCTCCACTTT
TRBJ2-5	TRBV6-1	-	16	TRBD1	CASSEGDRAVEETQYF	TGTGCCAGCAGTGAAGGGGACAGGGCAGTGGAAGAGACCCAGTACTTC
TRBJ2-2	TRBV7-8	few	18	TRBD2	CASSLTFVTSGVFGELFF	TGTGCCAGCAGCTTAACGTTCGTCACTAGCGGGGTGTTCGGGGAGCTGTTTTTT
TRBJ1-5	TRBV5-5	-	15	-	CASSLGQSGNQPQHF	TGTGCCAGCAGCTTGGGACAGTCGGGCAATCAGCCCCAGCATTTT
TRBJ2-1	TRBV27	-	13	-	CASSLETGHEQFF	TGTGCCAGCAGTTTAGAGACAGGCCATGAGCAGTTCTTC
TRBJ1-6	TRBV5-6	-	14	-	CASSLGNSPSPLHF	TGTGCCAGCAGCCTCGGGAATTCCCCCTCACCCCTCCACTTT
TRBJ1-1	TRBV29-1	-	13	-	CSAGGREGTEAFF	TGCAGCGCCGGAGGCCGAGAAGGGACTGAAGCTTTCTTT
TRBJ2-7	TRBV6-6	-	13	-	CASSYSTSYEQYF	TGTGCCAGCAGTTACTCAACTAGTTACGAGCAGTACTTC
TRBJ1-6	TRBV5-1	-	13	TRBD1	CASSPGGNSPLHF	TGCGCCAGCAGCCCAGGGGGAAATTCACCCCTCCACTTT
TRBJ2-7	TRBV7-2	-	15	TRBD1	CASSSRRTGPLEQYF	TGTGCCAGCAGCTCCAGGCGGACAGGTCCACTCGAGCAGTACTTC
TRBJ2-3	TRBV11-2	-	14	TRBD1	CASSRDSSTDTQYF	TGTGCCAGCAGCCGGGACAGTAGCACAGATACGCAGTATTTT
TRBJ1-2	TRBV6-1	-	15	-	CASSLGGTANYGYTF	TGTGCCAGCAGTCTGGGGGGGACGGCTAACTATGGCTACACCTTC
TRBJ2-1	TRBV19	-	17	TRBD2	CATTRGGFMSSYNEQFF	TGTGCCACTACACGGGGGGGTTTCATGAGCTCCTACAATGAGCAGTTCTTC
TRBJ1-1	TRBV5-1	few	14	-	CASSNRVETTEAFF	TGCGCCAGCAGCAACAGGGTGGAGACCACTGAAGCTTTCTTT
TRBJ1-2	TRBV6-5	-	11	-	CASSPRGGYTF	TGTGCCAGCAGCCCTAGGGGTGGCTACACCTTC
TRBJ2-5	TRBV18	-	13	-	CASSPRLKETQYF	TGTGCCAGCTCACCTCGCCTAAAAGAGACCCAGTACTTC
TRBJ1-3	TRBV6-6	-	14	TRBD1	CASSRTGSGNTIYF	TGTGCCAGCAGCCGGACAGGCTCTGGAAACACCATATATTTT
TRBJ2-1	TRBV2	-	15	TRBD2	CASSVASGGAMEQFF	TGTGCCAGCAGTGTGGCCAGCGGGGGGGCCATGGAGCAGTTCTTC
TRBJ1-3	TRBV6-1	-	15	-	CASSSTQGSGNTIYF	TGTGCCAGCAGTTCTACACAGGGTTCTGGAAACACCATATATTTT
TRBJ2-1	TRBV15	-	15	TRBD2	CATSKGSGADNEQFF	TGTGCCACCAGCAAGGGAAGCGGGGCCGACAATGAGCAGTTCTTC
TRBJ2-7	TRBV9	-	14	-	CASSVVESSYEQYF	TGTGCCAGCAGCGTCGTCGAGAGCTCCTACGAGCAGTACTTC
TRBJ2-7	TRBV5-5	few	14	-	CASSLSRSSYEQYF	TGTGCCAGCAGCTTGTCCAGGTCCTCCTACGAGCAGTACTTC
TRBJ2-3	TRBV6-6	-	13	TRBD1	CASTTGRTDTQYF	TGTGCCAGTACGACAGGGCGCACAGATACGCAGTATTTT
TRBJ2-3	TRBV5-1	-	14	-	CASSLDGSTDTQYF	TGCGCCAGCAGCTTGGATGGCAGCACAGATACGCAGTATTTT
TRBJ2-2	TRBV7-8	-	13	TRBD1	CASSWGQGGELFF	TGTGCCAGCAGCTGGGGACAGGGCGGGGAGCTGTTTTTT
TRBJ2-3	TRBV5-4	once	14	-	CASRQGGRRDTQYF	TGTGCCAGCAGGCAGGGGGGAAGACGAGATACGCAGTATTTT
TRBJ1-5	TRBV6-1	-	16	-	CASSESKGRGNQPQHF	TGTGCCAGCAGTGAAAGCAAGGGCAGGGGCAATCAGCCCCAGCATTTT
TRBJ2-7	TRBV29-1	-	13	-	CSVVSRRPYEQYF	TGCAGCGTTGTCTCCAGGCGTCCCTACGAGCAGTACTTC
TRBJ2-7	TRBV5-5	-	15	TRBD2	CASSRSGGAFPEQYF	TGTGCCAGCAGCCGTAGCGGGGGGGCCTTTCCCGAGCAGTACTTC